These 3 T cell receptor beta chains came from one sample sequenced in a study of spatial heterogeneity in lung cancer. Stated time point: sample taken at primary tumor resection. Unsorted whole RNA from tumor, nontumor lung or frozen PBMC underwent sequencing. TCRdb passed the 5' RACE reads through MiXCR, listing each CDR3 protein once. Of 40,000 to 45,000 distinct CDR3 sequences in the sample, roughly 15% were seen once. The sequencing used PBMCs, collected at surgery. The receptors were sampled from a male donor with early-stage non-small cell lung cancer.

This clonotype appeared once. A single base separates this from a much larger clone, so it may be a read error. The chain employs TRBV5-1 and TRBJ1-1; the D is unclear. This CDR3 is 13 amino acids long. Germline lookup yields CDR1 SGHRS and CDR2 YFSETQ. The CDR3 sequence: CASILNPNTEAFF. CDR3 nucleotides: TGCGCCAGCATCTTGAATCCGAACACTGAAGCTTTCTTT.

The genes are TRBV9 and TRBJ1-5; no clear D. Germline-derived CDR1 and CDR2 are SGDLS and YYNGEE. V lost 4 bases, J lost 8 bases, and 16 bases lay in between. The CDR3 contains 14 residues. The CDR3 DNA follows: TGTGCCAGCAGCACGGCGGGGTATGCGGAGCCCCAGCATTTT. Translation gives CASSTAGYAEPQHF.

This clonotype was seen more than once but under ten times. V gene TRBV7-2 combines with J gene TRBJ1-1; D not certain. The CDR3 is 13 amino acids. CDR1 SGHTA and CDR2 FQGNSA come from the germline V gene. Between the trimmed V and J ends, which lost 3 bases and 1 base, there was a span of 6 bases. CDR3 sequence (DNA): TGTGCCAGCAGCTTCACAGCGAACACTGAAGCTTTCTTT. It specifies CASSFTANTEAFF.